These 14 T cell receptor beta chains were sequenced from one sample in a study of T cells after yellow fever vaccination. Each CDR3 protein is one row after TCRdb ran MiXCR on the 5' RACE reads. The table includes about 320,000 distinct CDR3 sequences, around 11% detected once. This specimen was CD4+ T cells sorted from PBMCs, taken 45 days after the yellow fever booster vaccination. The receptors derive from a man aged 18 to 30 who received the YFV17D yellow fever vaccine.

This CDR3 is CATSDADRAGNYGYTF. The CDR3 DNA is TGTGCCACCAGTGACGCTGACAGGGCTGGTAACTATGGCTACACCTTC. The chain joins TRBV24-1 to TRBJ1-2; 7 bases line up with TRBD1. With V trimmed by 4 bases and J by 1 base, 8 bases remained unmatched. Germline values: CDR1 KGHDR, CDR2 SFDVKD. The CDR3 extends over 16 amino acids.

The chain has TRBV12-3 or TRBV12-4 and TRBJ1-6; no definite D call. CDR3 length: 15 residues. The V end was cut by 3 bases, the J end by 7 bases, with 13 bases between. In nucleotides, the CDR3 is TGTGCCAGCAGTTTCGGCCTTCCTGGGAATTCACCCCTCCACTTT. It codes for CASSFGLPGNSPLHF.

The V and J genes are TRBV28 and TRBJ2-7; D perhaps matches TRBD1 (6 bases). CDR3 length: 12 amino acids. V lost 3 bases and J lost 7, with 10 bases in between. Looked up from germline, CDR1 is MDHEN and CDR2 is SYDVKM. The CDR3 protein is CASSFQGREQYV. The CDR3 DNA follows: TGTGCCAGCAGTTTTCAGGGGCGGGAGCAGTACGTC.

This chain uses TRBV9 with TRBJ1-2; tentative D call: TRBD1 (5 bases). CDR1 is SGDLS and CDR2 is YYNGEE in the germline V gene. This CDR3 comprises 16 residues. V shed 6 bases and J shed 4 bases, with 22 bases lying between them. CDR3 region: CASTSGAGNDFYGYTF. Here the CDR3 DNA reads TGTGCCAGCACCTCCGGGGCAGGGAACGATTTCTATGGCTACACCTTC.

This clonotype appeared a few times. This sequence joins TRBV18 and TRBJ1-1; a weak D match, TRBD1 (6 bases). Germline CDR1 KGHSH, CDR2 LQKENI. The CDR3 length is 14 residues. Trimming stripped 1 base from V and 8 bases from J, with 14 bases between. In nucleotides, the CDR3 is TGTGCCAGCTCACCACGGAAGGGGGGAAGAGAAGCTTTCTTT. It encodes CASSPRKGGREAFF.

This rearrangement joins TRBV25-1 to TRBJ2-1, with 7 bases lining up with TRBD1. There are 15 residues in the CDR3. Looked up from germline, CDR1 is MGHDK and CDR2 is SYGVNS. Losses at the gene ends were 9 bases for V and 3 bases for J; bases not matched to a gene: 11. CDR3 nucleotides: TGTGCCAGTTCTAAAGGGGGCGCCGGCTACAATGAGCAGTTCTTC. Its protein is CASSKGGAGYNEQFF.

This clonotype was seen ten or more times. The chain links TRBV7-9 to TRBJ2-1; D ambiguous. Germline lookup yields CDR1 SEHNR and CDR2 FQNEAQ (reference sequence). The CDR3 length is 12 residues. With 9 bases removed from V and 5 bases from J, the gap between germline ends came to 11 bases. This CDR3 is CASAAEDNEQFF. The DNA for the CDR3 is TGTGCCAGTGCGGCGGAAGACAATGAGCAGTTCTTC.

The chain links TRBV4-3 to TRBJ2-7, with D hard to call. Trimming removed 6 bases from V and 6 bases from J, with 12 bases in between. Germline CDR1 reads LGHNA; CDR2 reads YSLEER. The CDR3 is 12 residues long. The CDR3 DNA follows: TGCGCCAGCAGATATAGGGTAGTCGAGCAGTACGTC. Its translation: CASRYRVVEQYV.

This clonotype came up a few times. CDR3 residues: CTSSPPGVEGSRDGYTF. For the CDR3, the DNA is TGCACCAGCAGCCCGCCGGGGGTAGAAGGGTCCAGAGATGGCTACACCTTC. The chain recombines TRBV1 with TRBJ1-2; the D call TRBD1 from the table was never checked on the DNA. TRBV1 is recorded as a pseudogene. This CDR3 spans 17 amino acids.

The V and J genes are TRBV6-5 and TRBJ2-5, with a tentative D call TRBD1 (6 bases). Trimming took off 6 bases at V and 2 bases at J, with 19 bases between the two ends. Germline CDR1 is MNHEY and CDR2 is SVGAGI. This CDR3 has 16 residues. The CDR3 coding sequence is TGTGCCAGCAGCTCCGGGACATCGGCGCAACAAGAGACCCAGTACTTC. Protein sequence: CASSSGTSAQQETQYF.

Ten or more counts support this clonotype. The V call is TRBV5-1, the J call TRBJ1-5; D is uncertain. The CDR3 sequence is 17 residues long. Germline V gene sequence: CDR1 SGHRS, CDR2 YFSETQ. V lost 3 bases to trimming and J lost 9 bases, with 25 bases between them. The CDR3: CASSYVLSVPPRRPQHF. CDR3 coding DNA: TGCGCCAGCAGCTACGTTCTGTCCGTCCCTCCTAGACGGCCCCAGCATTTT. The full variable domain, completed using reference TRBV5-1 and TRBJ1-5, is KAGVTQTPRYLIKTRGQQVTLSCSPISGHRSVSWYQQTPGQGLQFLFEYFSETQRNKGNFPGRFSGRQFSNSRSEMNVSTLELGDSALYLCASSYVLSVPPRRPQHFGDGTRLSIL.

This clonotype was counted many times. The chain is built from TRBV6-6 and TRBJ2-5; a weak D match, TRBD2 (5 bases). Germline loops: CDR1 MNHNY, CDR2 SVGAGI (reference sequence). The CDR3 consists of 15 residues. V lost 2 bases to trimming and J lost 5 bases, with 15 bases between them. CDR3: CASSYPGLTKETQYF. CDR3 DNA: TGTGCCAGCAGTTACCCCGGCCTGACTAAGGAGACCCAGTACTTC.

This clonotype was counted at least ten times. The chain recombines TRBV29-1 with TRBJ2-5; maybe TRBD1 (5 bases). The CDR3 totals 12 residues. V lost 2 bases and J lost 5, with 9 bases in between. The germline V gene encodes CDR1 SQVTM and CDR2 ANQGSEA. CDR3 DNA: TGCAGCGTTGAATGGGGCGCGGAGACCCAGTACTTC. Its translation is CSVEWGAETQYF.

This clonotype was detected only a few times. The chain employs TRBV6-2 or TRBV6-3 and TRBJ2-6; D is perhaps TRBD1 or TRBD2 (5 bases each). CDR1 and CDR2 from the germline V gene are MNHEY and SVGEGT. With 7 bases removed from V and 4 bases from J, the gap between germline ends came to 14 bases. The CDR3 totals 15 residues. CDR3 protein: CASITGTAGANVLTF. For the CDR3, the DNA is TGTGCCAGCATAACCGGGACCGCCGGGGCCAACGTCCTGACTTTC.